One sample yielded the 7 T cell receptor beta chains listed below, sequenced in a study of long-term antiretroviral therapy in people with HIV. The authors ran the immunoSEQ assay, v3.0, at survey level. Repertoires were generated with immunoSEQ multiplex PCR, while TCRdb's copy carries only in-frame clones and drops some. Of fewer than 55,000 clones in the sample, nearly 95% were seen once. Material: unsorted PBMCs, obtained 3.7 years after starting antiretroviral therapy. The receptors were gathered from a woman aged 45-59 years with HIV.

This clone came up once. V usage is TRBV6-5 and J usage is TRBJ1-2; no clear D gene. The CDR3 length is 13 residues. Trimming took off 6 bases at V and 0 bases at J, with 8 bases between the two ends. Germline-derived CDR1 and CDR2 are MNHEY and SVGAGI. The CDR3 DNA is TGTGCCAGCAGGAGTCCTGCTAACTATGGCTACACCTTC. This gives the protein CASRSPANYGYTF.

The chain recombines TRBV5-6 with TRBJ1-4; 8 positions agree with TRBD1. Germline lookup yields CDR1 SGHDT and CDR2 YYEEEE. The CDR3 spans 13 residues. V lost 2 bases, J lost 7 bases, and 1 base stayed unmatched. For the CDR3, the DNA is TGTGCCAGCAGCTTCGACAGGGGTGAAAAACTGTTTTTT. It is translated as CASSFDRGEKLFF.

This clone was seen once. The chain has TRBV30 and TRBJ2-7; a weak D match, TRBD2 (5 bases). The germline gives CDR1 GTSNPN, CDR2 SVGIG (reference sequence). The V and J ends lost 1 base and 5 bases respectively, with 9 bases between them. The CDR3 contains 12 residues. The chain's CDR3 is CAWSGPGNEQYF. The CDR3 coding sequence is TGTGCCTGGAGTGGTCCGGGAAACGAGCAGTACTTC.

This chain joins TRBV4-3 and TRBJ2-1; 10 bases align to TRBD2. Germline CDR1 and CDR2: LGHNA and YSLEER. The V segment lost 0 bases and the J segment 0 bases; nucleotides outside the gene matches: 5. The CDR3 covers 18 residues. In nucleotides, the CDR3 is TGCGCCAGCAGCCAAGATCTAGCGGGGGCGAGCTCCTACAATGAGCAGTTCTTC. Its translation is CASSQDLAGASSYNEQFF.

The chain is built from TRBV19 and TRBJ2-2; D ambiguous. The CDR3 totals 15 residues. V lost 3 bases, J lost 2 bases, and 10 bases lay in between. Germline assignment: CDR1 LNHDA and CDR2 SQIVND (reference sequence). In nucleotides, the CDR3 is TGTGCCAGTAGTATTGGTGGCGTAAACACCGGGGAGCTGTTTTTT. As protein: CASSIGGVNTGELFF.

The CDR3 is CASSLARRGLSDTQYF. In DNA, the CDR3 is TGTGCCAGCAGCTTGGCGCGCAGGGGGCTCTCAGATACGCAGTATTTT. The rearrangement joins TRBV5-6 to TRBJ2-3; the match to TRBD1 covers 8 bases. In germline, CDR1 is SGHDT, CDR2 YYEEEE. The V and J ends lost 0 bases and 4 bases, in that order; junction bases with no gene match: 7. The CDR3 loop spans 16 amino acids.

The chain has TRBV9 and TRBJ2-2; no clear D gene. Between the trimmed V and J ends, which lost 0 bases and 5 bases, there was a span of 11 bases. This CDR3 region has 15 residues. The germline CDR1 and CDR2 sequences are SGDLS and YYNGEE. CDR3 DNA sequence: TGTGCCAGCAGCGTAGAGGTTTGGAGAACCGGGGAGCTGTTTTTT. This translates into CASSVEVWRTGELFF.